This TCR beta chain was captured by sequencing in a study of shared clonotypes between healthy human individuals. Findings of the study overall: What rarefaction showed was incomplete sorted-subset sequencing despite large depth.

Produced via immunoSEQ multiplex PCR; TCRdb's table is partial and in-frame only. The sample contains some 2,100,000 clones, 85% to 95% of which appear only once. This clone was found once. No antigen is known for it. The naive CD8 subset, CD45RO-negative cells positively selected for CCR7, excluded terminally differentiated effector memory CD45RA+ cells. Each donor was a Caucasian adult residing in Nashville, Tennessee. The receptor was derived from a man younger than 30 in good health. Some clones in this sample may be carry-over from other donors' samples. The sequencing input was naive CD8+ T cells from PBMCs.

The DNA for the CDR3 is TGTGCCAGCAGCCAAGCCGGACAGGGGATTCCTAACTATGGCTACACCTTC. It yields the protein CASSQAGQGIPNYGYTF. V gene TRBV4-2 combines with J gene TRBJ1-2, with 9 bases lining up with TRBD1. CDR1 is LGHNA and CDR2 is YNFKEQ in the germline V gene. The CDR3 loop spans 17 amino acids. Trimming at V came to 1 base and at J to 0 bases, leaving 6 bases not matched to a gene.